One sample yielded the 31 T cell receptor beta chains listed below, sequenced in a study of T cell responses to AZD1222 COVID-19 vaccine. Assay used: immunoSEQ multiplex PCR; TCRdb lists only in-frame clones, some missing. The top ten hold roughly 2.7% of the sample, which has around 120,000 clones, roughly 90% seen once. Sequencing was performed on peripheral blood, taken 28 days after the second AZD1222 dose. These receptors all stem from an adult who received the AZD1222 COVID-19 vaccine.

The chain links TRBV4-3 to TRBJ1-3; the match to TRBD1 covers 12 bases. The CDR3 totals 17 residues. Germline CDR1 reads LGHNA; CDR2 reads YSLEER. V was pared by 3 bases and J by 4 bases, with 7 bases of the junction left unmatched. In DNA, the CDR3 is TGCGCCAGCAGCCATTCACCGGGACAGGGGGCGGGAAACACCATATATTTT. This translates into CASSHSPGQGAGNTIYF.

This clone is termed medium-sized. The V gene is TRBV6-1, the J gene TRBJ2-5; 9 bases agree with TRBD2. Unmatched junction bases numbered 5, after V lost 1 base and J lost 2 bases. Germline loops: CDR1 MNHNS, CDR2 SASEGT. The CDR3 covers 16 residues. The CDR3 DNA is TGTGCCAGCAGTGAAGGGGTTAGCGGGGGTCAAGAGACCCAGTACTTC. Its protein is CASSEGVSGGQETQYF.

V is TRBV4-3 and J is TRBJ1-1, with unresolved D. Germline lookup yields CDR1 LGHNA and CDR2 YSLEER. The V and J ends lost 4 bases and 0 bases respectively, with 9 bases between them. The CDR3 sequence is 14 residues long. The CDR3, as DNA: TGCGCCAGCAGCCGAGAGCTCTTGAACACTGAAGCTTTCTTT. This sequence encodes CASSRELLNTEAFF.

The chain is built from TRBV18 and TRBJ2-3; D is unclear. The V gene's germline CDR1 is KGHSH and CDR2 LQKENI. The ends were cut back, 2 bases at V and 6 bases at J, with 3 bases in the middle. The CDR3 runs to 11 residues. CDR3 coding DNA: TGTGCCAGCTCACCAGTGGATACGCAGTATTTT. It specifies CASSPVDTQYF.

This clone has just a few counts. Other DNA sequences within the sample encode an identical CDR3. The chain carries TRBV2 and TRBJ1-1, with TRBD1 matching over 7 bases. The CDR3 spans 14 residues. With 6 bases clipped from V and 1 base from J, the junction kept 5 bases outside the gene matches. Germline V gene data show CDR1 as SNHLY and CDR2 as FYNNEI. The CDR3 sequence: CASSDRTGNTEAFF. The CDR3 DNA reads as TGTGCCAGCAGCGACAGGACAGGGAACACTGAAGCTTTCTTT. Together with reference TRBV2 and TRBJ1-1, the CDR3 gives the full variable domain: EPEVTQTPSHQVTQMGQEVILRCVPISNHLYFYWYRQILGQKVEFLVSFYNNEISEKSEIFDDQFSVERPDGSNFTLKIRSTKLEDSAMYFCASSDRTGNTEAFFGQGTRLTVV.

The DNA of the CDR3 is TGTGCCTGCCGGGACTCGTTACCTTATAGCAATCAGCCCCAGCATTTT. This sequence encodes CACRDSLPYSNQPQHF. The chain carries TRBV19 and TRBJ1-5; D may be TRBD1 (5 bases). Germline V CDR1 and CDR2: LNHDA, SQIVND (reference sequence). V lost 11 bases and J 0 bases, leaving 20 bases between the germline ends. The CDR3 is 16 amino acids. Using reference TRBV19 and TRBJ1-5 for the parts outside the CDR3, the full variable domain is DGGITQSPKYLFRKEGQNVTLSCEQNLNHDAMYWYRQDPGQGLRLIYYSQIVNDFQKGDIAEGYSVSREKKESFPLTVTSAQKNPTAFYLCACRDSLPYSNQPQHFGDGTRLSIL.

The chain recombines TRBV5-1 with TRBJ1-5; D perhaps matches TRBD1 (5 bases). V was shortened by 7 bases and J by 2 bases, with 16 bases between the two germline ends. Germline V CDR1 and CDR2: SGHRS, YFSETQ. This CDR3 contains 15 residues. The CDR3 nucleotides read TGCGCCAGCCGATTGGGCTTAGGGGGCAATCAGCCCCAGCATTTT. It yields the protein CASRLGLGGNQPQHF.

The CDR3 is CASSLSGRGDYGYTF. The CDR3 bases are TGTGCCAGCAGCTTAAGCGGCAGGGGGGACTATGGCTACACCTTC. This chain connects TRBV5-6 to TRBJ1-2; 7 nucleotides match TRBD1. V gave up 2 bases and J gave up 3 bases; unmatched junction bases: 7. This CDR3 has 15 amino acids. Germline V CDR1 and CDR2: SGHDT, YYEEEE. Together with reference TRBV5-6 and TRBJ1-2, the CDR3 gives the full variable domain: DAGVTQSPTHLIKTRGQQVTLRCSPKSGHDTVSWYQQALGQGPQFIFQYYEEEERQRGNFPDRFSGHQFPNYSSELNVNALLLGDSALYLCASSLSGRGDYGYTFGSGTRLTVV.

This clone occurred a few times. The J gene is TRBJ2-7, the V gene TRBV11-2; D uncertain. Germline-derived CDR1 and CDR2 are SGHAT and FQNNGV. This CDR3 has 11 amino acids. V was shortened by 5 bases and J by 2 bases, with 4 bases between the two germline ends. DNA of the CDR3: TGTGCCAGCAGCATAACCTACGAGCAGTACTTC. Translation: CASSITYEQYF. Variable domain in full (rest from reference TRBV11-2 and TRBJ2-7): EAGVAQSPRYKIIEKRQSVAFWCNPISGHATLYWYQQILGQGPKLLIQFQNNGVVDDSQLPKDRFSAERLKGVDSTLKIQPAKLEDSAVYLCASSITYEQYFGPGTRLTVT.

The chain carries TRBV7-6 and TRBJ1-3, with 9 bases matching TRBD1. Unmatched junction bases numbered 16, after V lost 1 base and J lost 6 bases. Per germline, CDR1 SGHVS and CDR2 FNYEAQ. This CDR3 is built from 19 residues. CDR3 in DNA: TGTGCCAGCAGCTTAGATGGGACAGGGATGAAAGCGCGTGTAAACACCATATATTTT. It yields the protein CASSLDGTGMKARVNTIYF.

V is TRBV6-2 or TRBV6-3 and J is TRBJ1-2; D call uncertain. In germline, CDR1 is MNHEY, CDR2 SVGEGT. V dropped 4 bases and J dropped 2 bases, with 5 bases sitting between them. The CDR3 has 12 residues. The CDR3 is CASSLHNYGYTF. The CDR3 nucleotides are TGTGCCAGCAGTTTACACAACTATGGCTACACCTTC.

In this sample, this clone turned up once. The chain employs TRBV19 and TRBJ1-6; D perhaps matches TRBD1 (5 bases). CDR1 is LNHDA and CDR2 is SQIVND in the germline V gene (reference sequence). The V end was cut by 7 bases, the J end by 10 bases, with 20 bases between. This CDR3 contains 15 residues. The DNA of the CDR3 is TGTGCCAGTACCTTGGGTAAGGGGCCTGGATCACCCCTCCACTTT. This sequence encodes CASTLGKGPGSPLHF.

The chain is built from TRBV7-3 and TRBJ2-1; D possibly corresponds to TRBD2 (5 bases). The ends were cut back, 3 bases at V and 0 bases at J, with 12 bases in the middle. The CDR3 extends over 16 amino acids. Germline loops: CDR1 SGHTA, CDR2 FQGTGA. The CDR3 nucleotides read TGTGCCAGCAGCTTCAATCTAGCTCTCTCCTACAATGAGCAGTTCTTC. Its protein product is CASSFNLALSYNEQFF.

The chain is built from TRBV27 and TRBJ1-6; D not certain. There are 14 residues in the CDR3. Germline assignment: CDR1 MNHEY and CDR2 SMNVEV (reference sequence). V was cut by 3 bases and J by 6 bases, with 9 bases left in between. CDR3 bases: TGTGCCAGCAGTTTCGGGCAGTCTAATTCACCCCTCCACTTT. This sequence encodes CASSFGQSNSPLHF.

As DNA, the CDR3 is TGTGCCAGCAGCGTGGACAGCCCAGATACGCAGTATTTT. Translating it yields CASSVDSPDTQYF. The chain couples TRBV9 to TRBJ2-3, with D possibly matching TRBD1 (6 bases). Trimming removed 2 bases from V and 4 bases from J, with 8 bases in between. The CDR3 has 13 residues. Germline values: CDR1 SGDLS, CDR2 YYNGEE.

V gene TRBV15 combines with J gene TRBJ1-4; 10 nucleotides line up with TRBD1. Germline V gene sequence: CDR1 LNHNV, CDR2 YYDKDF (reference sequence). This CDR3 contains 15 residues. The V gene end was trimmed by 2 bases and the J gene end by 6 bases; junction bases not matched to a gene: 3. Here the CDR3 reads CATSRSGTGDEKLFF. DNA of the CDR3: TGTGCCACCAGCAGATCCGGGACAGGGGATGAAAAACTGTTTTTT.

The J gene is TRBJ2-1, the V gene TRBV30; tentative D call: TRBD1 (5 bases). V lost 1 base and J lost 4, with 11 bases in between. Germline V gives CDR1 GTSNPN, CDR2 SVGIG (reference sequence). The CDR3 spans 14 residues. The CDR3 nucleotides are TGTGCCTGGAGTGGCAGGTCAGGGTACAATGAGCAGTTCTTC. Translating it yields CAWSGRSGYNEQFF.

In this sample, this clone turned up once. The gene calls are TRBV7-8 and TRBJ1-5; no reliable D call. The V gene's germline CDR1 is SGHVS and CDR2 FQNEAQ. CDR3 length: 15 residues. Trimming removed 4 bases from V and 1 base from J, with 11 bases in between. This CDR3 reads CASSSLLMSNQPQHF. CDR3 in DNA: TGTGCCAGCAGCTCCCTCCTCATGAGCAATCAGCCCCAGCATTTT.

This chain connects TRBV11-3 to TRBJ1-2; D is possibly TRBD1 (5 bases). The CDR3 is 17 amino acids. CDR1 and CDR2 from the germline V gene are SGHNT and YENEEA. The V end was cut by 1 base, the J end by 2 bases, with 17 bases between. The CDR3 DNA reads as TGTGCCAGCAGCTTAGGTGGGGCTCAATACGGAAACTATGGCTACACCTTC. Residues: CASSLGGAQYGNYGYTF.

This chain connects TRBV6-1 to TRBJ1-5, with D perhaps matching TRBD1 (5 bases). The CDR3 has 14 amino acids. The germline V gene has CDR1 MNHNS and CDR2 SASEGT. V was clipped by 1 base and J by 5 bases, with 9 bases between them. The CDR3 DNA follows: TGTGCCAGCAGTGAAGTCCAGGGCGATCAGCCCCAGCATTTT. Its protein is CASSEVQGDQPQHF.

CDR3 sequence reads: CASSGNPAGGEQFF. The CDR3 bases are TGTGCCAGCAGCGGGAACCCAGCGGGGGGGGAGCAGTTCTTC. The chain carries TRBV9 and TRBJ2-1; 10 nucleotides line up with TRBD2. The CDR3 is 14 residues long. After removal of 3 bases from V and 10 bases from J, the junction contained 7 bases not matched to a gene. In germline, CDR1 is SGDLS, CDR2 YYNGEE. The complete variable domain, with remaining parts taken from reference TRBV9 and TRBJ2-1, reads DSGVTQTPKHLITATGQRVTLRCSPRSGDLSVYWYQQSLDQGLQFLIQYYNGEERAKGNILERFSAQQFPDLHSELNLSSLELGDSALYFCASSGNPAGGEQFFGPGTRLTVL.

The chain is built from TRBV29-1 and TRBJ2-7, with 9 bases fitting TRBD1. Germline CDR1 and CDR2: SQVTM and ANQGSEA. V dropped 5 bases and J dropped 4; count of bases not matched to a gene: 9. The CDR3 length is 14 residues. The CDR3 here is CSVREQGARYEQYF. DNA of the CDR3: TGCAGCGTTAGAGAACAGGGGGCGCGGTACGAGCAGTACTTC.

The chain has TRBV30 and TRBJ1-5; 9 nucleotides line up with TRBD1. V dropped 2 bases and J dropped 6; count of bases not matched to a gene: 14. Germline V CDR1 and CDR2: GTSNPN, SVGIG (reference sequence). The CDR3 is made up of 17 amino acids. This chain's CDR3 is CAWSLGKTGGIPQPQHF. The CDR3 region has the DNA TGTGCCTGGAGTTTAGGGAAAACAGGGGGCATCCCTCAGCCCCAGCATTTT.

This clone was seen just once. The genes are TRBV6-5 and TRBJ2-7, with 8 nucleotides matching TRBD1. The ends lost 8 bases at V and 3 bases at J; junction bases unmatched: 6. The germline gives CDR1 MNHEY, CDR2 SVGAGI. The CDR3 loop spans 13 amino acids. CDR3 region: CASGQTGVYEQYF. CDR3 nucleotide sequence: TGTGCCAGCGGACAGACAGGGGTCTACGAGCAGTACTTC.

This clone has a single count. V usage is TRBV2 and J usage is TRBJ1-2, with a weak D call TRBD1 (6 bases). CDR3 length: 15 residues. Germline CDR1 is SNHLY and CDR2 is FYNNEI. Trimming cost V 4 bases and J 4 bases, with 16 bases left between them. The CDR3 sequence is CASSGQRWDTYGYTF. The CDR3 coding sequence is TGTGCCAGCAGTGGTCAACGCTGGGACACCTATGGCTACACCTTC.

The chain is built from TRBV4-2 and TRBJ2-5, with D perhaps TRBD1 or TRBD2 (5 bases each). Trimming removed 0 bases at V and 5 bases at J, with 13 bases between. The CDR3 extends over 15 amino acids. CDR1 is LGHNA and CDR2 is YNFKEQ in the germline V gene. The CDR3 DNA reads TGTGCCAGCAGCCAAGAAATGAGAGGGGATGAGACCCAGTACTTC. Translation gives CASSQEMRGDETQYF.

The gene calls are TRBV6-5 and TRBJ1-1; the D is unclear. Germline-derived CDR1 and CDR2 are MNHEY and SVGAGI. The V and J ends lost 7 bases and 0 bases respectively, with 12 bases between them. CDR3 size: 14 residues. CDR3 residues: CASTALGVNTEAFF. In DNA, the CDR3 is TGTGCCAGCACCGCTCTGGGCGTGAACACTGAAGCTTTCTTT.

The chain employs TRBV3-1 (or the pseudogene TRBV3-2) and TRBJ1-5; no firm D call. The CDR3 has 13 amino acids. Germline CDR1 is LGHDT and CDR2 is YNNKEL (reference sequence). V lost 1 base to trimming and J lost 6 bases, with 7 bases between them. CDR3 residues: CASSQGPSQPQHF. CDR3 bases: TGTGCCAGCAGCCAAGGCCCTAGTCAGCCCCAGCATTTT.

V gene TRBV5-1 combines with J gene TRBJ1-4; D is uncertain. From germline, CDR1 is SGHRS and CDR2 YFSETQ. V lost 4 bases and J lost 4, with 8 bases in between. There are 13 residues in the CDR3. The CDR3 sequence is CASSTGGNEKLFF. The CDR3 region has the DNA TGCGCCAGCAGCACGGGAGGTAATGAAAAACTGTTTTTT.

The V gene is TRBV10-3, the J gene TRBJ1-3; no firm D call. CDR1 is ENHRY and CDR2 is SYGVKD in the germline V gene. V shed 0 bases and J shed 1 base, with 10 bases lying between them. The CDR3 is 16 amino acids. Written as DNA, the CDR3 is TGTGCCATCAGTGAGTCGATAGCAGAATCTGGAAACACCATATATTTT. Protein sequence: CAISESIAESGNTIYF.

This clone was found once. The J gene is TRBJ2-3, the V gene TRBV27; 7 bases fit TRBD2. The V gene's germline CDR1 is MNHEY and CDR2 SMNVEV (reference sequence). V trimming: 6 bases; J trimming: 5 bases; junction bases outside the gene matches: 14. CDR3 length: 16 residues. The CDR3: CASRPGRGWVQDTQYF. CDR3 DNA sequence: TGTGCCAGCAGACCTGGGCGGGGGTGGGTCCAAGATACGCAGTATTTT.